This T cell receptor beta chain emerged from a study of T-cell memory formation after mild COVID-19. Study-wide results and limits: Clones shrinking between day 15 and 85 showed a balanced CD4/CD8 split, and those that grew later tilted toward CD4+. Shrinking CD4+ clones were chiefly CM and EM; CD8+ ones were chiefly EMRA. Within pre-infection memory, some responding clones were found, suggesting cross-reactive memory joined.

This clonotype was found a few times. Its antigen remains unidentified. TCRalpha and TCRbeta libraries used 5'RACE with constant-segment primers and UMIs. Via MiXCR, TCRdb re-called the 5' RACE reads, giving one row per CDR3 protein. The sample records hundreds of thousands of distinct CDR3 sequences, around 27% being singletons. This TCR came from an adult woman who had mild COVID-19 (a few samples of this study predate the infection). Cell type and time point are not known. Sequencing input: PBMCs or a T cell subset sorted from them (not recorded which).

The CDR3: CASSFGTGGGNEQFF. CDR3 DNA sequence: TGTGCCAGCAGCTTCGGGACAGGGGGAGGGAATGAGCAGTTCTTC. The chain is built from TRBV13 and TRBJ2-1, with 11 bases that match TRBD1. CDR1 is PRHDT, CDR2 FYEKMQ, per germline (reference sequence). The CDR3 has 15 residues. Trimming at V came to 3 bases and at J to 7 bases, leaving 5 bases not matched to a gene.